Listed below are T cell receptor beta chains from one sample, sequenced in a study of naive and memory T cell subsets. TCRdb used MiXCR to reprocess the UMI-ligation and nested PCR reads, holding one entry per CDR3 protein. The sample lists just over 80,000 distinct CDR3 sequences; 9% to 9.5% were seen once. Material: naive CD8+ T cells from blood. All receptors come from a human donor in good health. CDR3s include the opening cysteine and the closing phenylalanine or tryptophan. D genes are given only for firm matches. Some rows mark clone size as missing; the rest say once, few, many or name a class of expanded clone.

CASSLTGGPSYEQYF TGCGCCAGCAGCCTCACAGGGGGCCCCTCCTACGAGCAGTACTTC - TRBJ2-7 TRBV4-1 TRBD1
CASSDLTSEVGNEQFF TGTGCCAGCAGCGATCTAACTAGCGAGGTGGGCAATGAGCAGTTCTTC many TRBJ2-1 TRBV4-2 TRBD2
CSVEGVNIGANVLTF TGCAGCGTTGAAGGGGTGAATATTGGGGCCAACGTCCTGACTTTC many TRBJ2-6 TRBV29-1 -
CASSLEWGRGDNEQFF TGTGCCAGCAGCTTAGAATGGGGCAGGGGGGACAATGAGCAGTTCTTC many TRBJ2-1 TRBV7-6 -
CAISESGGADEQYF TGTGCCATCAGTGAGTCCGGCGGGGCTGACGAGCAGTACTTC many TRBJ2-7 TRBV10-3 -
CSARDPSGANVLTF TGCAGTGCTAGAGATCCTTCTGGGGCCAACGTCCTGACTTTC many TRBJ2-6 TRBV20-1 -
CASSTPRQGVCYGYTF TGTGCCAGCAGCACACCTCGACAGGGTGTTTGCTATGGCTACACCTTC many TRBJ1-2 TRBV21-1 -
CASRSTLVGGNQPQHF TGTGCCAGCAGATCGACCTTGGTAGGAGGCAATCAGCCCCAGCATTTT few TRBJ1-5 TRBV5-4 -
CASSLDFGLGTDTQYF TGTGCCAGCAGCTTAGACTTCGGACTCGGCACAGATACGCAGTATTTT many TRBJ2-3 TRBV11-2 -
CASNTDRAGVRFF TGTGCCAGCAACACAGACCGAGCGGGAGTACGGTTCTTC - TRBJ2-1 TRBV6-2/TRBV6-3 TRBD2
CASSWTGGNTEAFF TGTGCCAGCAGCTGGACAGGGGGAAACACTGAAGCTTTCTTT - TRBJ1-1 TRBV7-2 TRBD1
CASSLLTVGTNYGYTF TGTGCCAGCAGTTTGTTAACAGTCGGAACAAACTATGGCTACACCTTC many TRBJ1-2 TRBV28 -
CASSLGLPGANVLTF TGTGCCAGCAGCCTGGGACTCCCTGGGGCCAACGTCCTGACTTTC - TRBJ2-6 TRBV2 -
CASSLWDGETQYF TGTGCCAGCAGCTTGTGGGACGGAGAGACCCAGTACTTC - TRBJ2-5 TRBV5-5 -
CASSLAGLIDTQYF TGTGCCAGCAGCTTAGCGGGGCTAATAGATACGCAGTATTTT many TRBJ2-3 TRBV7-2 -
CASGLPTPGQGISPNEKLFF TGTGCTAGTGGTTTGCCAACGCCCGGACAGGGGATCTCCCCTAATGAAAAACTGTTTTTT - TRBJ1-4 TRBV12-5 TRBD1
CASSGVTESHTF TGTGCCAGCAGCGGAGTTACAGAGTCACACACCTTC few TRBJ1-2 TRBV9 -
CASSSGDLARGYTF TGTGCCAGCAGCTCCGGAGACTTGGCTAGAGGCTACACCTTC many TRBJ1-2 TRBV7-9 -
CASSLSEGGLHEQYF TGTGCCAGCAGTTTATCGGAGGGGGGGCTCCACGAGCAGTACTTC - TRBJ2-7 TRBV27 -
CADVGYGYTF TGTGCCGACGTAGGCTATGGCTACACCTTC - TRBJ1-2 TRBV2 -
CATSTVAASYEQYF TGTGCCACCAGCACCGTAGCGGCTTCCTACGAGCAGTACTTC - TRBJ2-7 TRBV15 -
CASSPPSGAGEDIETQYF TGTGCCAGCAGCCCACCCTCGGGGGCGGGAGAGGACATAGAGACCCAGTACTTC many TRBJ2-5 TRBV3-1 -
CASSLSGLKTQYF TGTGCCAGCAGCTTAAGTGGGCTTAAGACCCAGTACTTC many TRBJ2-5 TRBV7-6 -
CASSRGGTKDYEQYF TGTGCCAGCAGCCGAGGGGGGACCAAAGACTACGAGCAGTACTTC - TRBJ2-7 TRBV27 -
CAWSDRAGEQYF TGTGCCTGGAGCGACAGGGCAGGCGAGCAGTACTTC - TRBJ2-7 TRBV30 TRBD1
CASDGQGDSPLHF TGTGCCAGCGACGGACAGGGGGATTCACCCCTCCACTTT - TRBJ1-6 TRBV2 TRBD1
CASSLYGRFTEAFF TGTGCCAGCAGCTTATATGGCAGGTTCACTGAAGCTTTCTTT - TRBJ1-1 TRBV7-9 -
CASSLDRGYEQYF TGTGCCAGCAGCTTAGACAGGGGGTACGAGCAGTACTTC - TRBJ2-7 TRBV5-4 TRBD1
CSAGREALAIGNEQFF TGCAGTGCTGGAAGAGAGGCGCTAGCAATTGGGAATGAGCAGTTCTTC few TRBJ2-1 TRBV20-1 -
CASSDGQFATNEKLFF TGTGCCAGCAGCGATGGACAGTTTGCAACTAATGAAAAACTGTTTTTT many TRBJ1-4 TRBV7-9 -